This section outlines one T cell receptor (beta chain) sequence together with its context. Its antigen is currently unknown. These data originate in a study of circulating and synovial CD4+ cells in juvenile arthritis. Whole-study results and caveats: Compared with bulk blood, circulating pathogenic-like lymphocytes shared substantially more CDR3 sequences with synovial T cells.

Assay used: immunoSEQ multiplex PCR; TCRdb lists only in-frame clones, some missing. The sample consists of under 40,000 clones, around 93% of them appearing once. Germline V gives CDR1 SQVTM, CDR2 ANQGSEA. V lost 7 bases and J 4 bases, leaving 14 bases between the germline ends. This CDR3 is built from 12 residues. The rearrangement uses TRBV29-1 and TRBJ2-7; D gene uncertain. The origin of this receptor is a human donor with juvenile idiopathic arthritis. Source material: CD4+ T cells from blood. The CDR3 DNA reads TGCAGCGGATGGAACGAGGCGTACGAGCAGTACTTC. Translated: CSGWNEAYEQYF.